This T cell receptor beta chain was identified in a study of blood T cell repertoires in COVID-19. V lost 7 bases to trimming and J lost 0 bases; unmatched junction nucleotides: 10. The germline V gene encodes CDR1 SGHRS and CDR2 YFSETQ. The CDR3 consists of 17 residues. Sequencing was performed with immunoSEQ multiplex PCR; in TCRdb, only in-frame clones are kept and a portion is missing. The sample lists approximately 200,000 clones, 80% to 85% occurring once. The specimen was peripheral blood. This receptor was obtained from a woman younger than 45 with acute or convalescent COVID-19. The J gene is TRBJ2-6, the V gene TRBV5-1; 7 bases map to TRBD1. The CDR3 region is CASQLGDRSSGANVLTF. CDR3 DNA sequence: TGCGCCAGCCAGCTTGGGGACAGAAGCTCTGGGGCCAACGTCCTGACTTTC. Using reference TRBV5-1 and TRBJ2-6 for the parts outside the CDR3, the full variable domain is KAGVTQTPRYLIKTRGQQVTLSCSPISGHRSVSWYQQTPGQGLQFLFEYFSETQRNKGNFPGRFSGRQFSNSRSEMNVSTLELGDSALYLCASQLGDRSSGANVLTFGAGSRLTVL.